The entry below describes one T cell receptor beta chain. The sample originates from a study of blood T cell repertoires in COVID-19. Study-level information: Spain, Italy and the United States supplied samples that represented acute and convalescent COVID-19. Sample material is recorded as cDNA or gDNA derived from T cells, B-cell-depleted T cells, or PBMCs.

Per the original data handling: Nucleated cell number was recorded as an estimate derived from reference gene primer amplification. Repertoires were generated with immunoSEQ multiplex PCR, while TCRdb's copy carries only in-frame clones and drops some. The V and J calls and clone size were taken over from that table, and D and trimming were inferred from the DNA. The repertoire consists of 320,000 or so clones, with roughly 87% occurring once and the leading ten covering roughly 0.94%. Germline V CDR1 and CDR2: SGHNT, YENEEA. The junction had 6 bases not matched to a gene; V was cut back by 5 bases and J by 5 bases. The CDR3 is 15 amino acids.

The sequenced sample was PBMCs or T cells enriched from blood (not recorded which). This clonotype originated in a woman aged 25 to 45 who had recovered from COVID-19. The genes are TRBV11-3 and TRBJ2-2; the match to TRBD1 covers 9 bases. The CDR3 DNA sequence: TGTGCCAGCAGCCAGACAGGGGGAGAAACCGGGGAGCTGTTTTTT. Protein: CASSQTGGETGELFF. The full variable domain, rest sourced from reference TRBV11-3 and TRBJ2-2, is EAGVVQSPRYKIIEKKQPVAFWCNPISGHNTLYWYLQNLGQGPELLIRYENEEAVDDSQLPKDRFSAERLKGVDSTLKIQPAELGDSAVYLCASSQTGGETGELFFGEGSRLTVL.